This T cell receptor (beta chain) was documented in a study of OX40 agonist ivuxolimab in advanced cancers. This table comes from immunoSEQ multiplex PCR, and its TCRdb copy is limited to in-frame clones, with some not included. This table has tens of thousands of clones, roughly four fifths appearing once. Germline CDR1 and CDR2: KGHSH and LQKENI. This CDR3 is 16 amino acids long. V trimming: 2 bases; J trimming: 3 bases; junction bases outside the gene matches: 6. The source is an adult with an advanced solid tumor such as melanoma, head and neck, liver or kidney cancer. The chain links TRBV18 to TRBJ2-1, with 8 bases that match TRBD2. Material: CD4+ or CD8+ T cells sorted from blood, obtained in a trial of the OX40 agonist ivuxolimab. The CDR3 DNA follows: TGTGCCAGCTCACCAGGGGCGGGGGGCAACTACAATGAGCAGTTCTTC. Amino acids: CASSPGAGGNYNEQFF.